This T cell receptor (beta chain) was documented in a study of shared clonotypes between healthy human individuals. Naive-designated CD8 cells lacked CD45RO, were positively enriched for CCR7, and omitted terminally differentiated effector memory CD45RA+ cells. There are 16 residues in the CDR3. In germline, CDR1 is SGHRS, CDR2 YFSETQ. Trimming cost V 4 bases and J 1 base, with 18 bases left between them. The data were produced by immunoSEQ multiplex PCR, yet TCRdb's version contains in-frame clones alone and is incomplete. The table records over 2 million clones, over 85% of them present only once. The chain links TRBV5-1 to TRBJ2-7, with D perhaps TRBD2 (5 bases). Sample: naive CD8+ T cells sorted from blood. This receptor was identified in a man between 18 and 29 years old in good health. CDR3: CASSDMGDYWSYEQYF. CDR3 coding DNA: TGCGCCAGCAGCGATATGGGAGATTACTGGTCCTACGAGCAGTACTTC. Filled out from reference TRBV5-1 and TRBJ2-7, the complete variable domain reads KAGVTQTPRYLIKTRGQQVTLSCSPISGHRSVSWYQQTPGQGLQFLFEYFSETQRNKGNFPGRFSGRQFSNSRSEMNVSTLELGDSALYLCASSDMGDYWSYEQYFGPGTRLTVT.